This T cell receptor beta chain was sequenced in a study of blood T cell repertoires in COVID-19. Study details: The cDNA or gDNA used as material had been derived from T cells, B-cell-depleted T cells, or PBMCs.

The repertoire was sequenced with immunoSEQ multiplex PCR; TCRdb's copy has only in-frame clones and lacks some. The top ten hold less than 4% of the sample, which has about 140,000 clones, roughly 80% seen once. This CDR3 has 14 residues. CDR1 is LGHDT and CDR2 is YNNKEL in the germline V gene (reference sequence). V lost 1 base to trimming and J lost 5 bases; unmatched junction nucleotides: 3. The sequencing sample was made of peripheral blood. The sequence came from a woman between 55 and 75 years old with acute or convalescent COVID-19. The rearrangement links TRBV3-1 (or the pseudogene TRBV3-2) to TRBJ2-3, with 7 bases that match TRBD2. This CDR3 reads CASSQASGKDTQYF. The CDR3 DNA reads TGTGCCAGCAGCCAAGCCAGCGGGAAAGATACGCAGTATTTT.